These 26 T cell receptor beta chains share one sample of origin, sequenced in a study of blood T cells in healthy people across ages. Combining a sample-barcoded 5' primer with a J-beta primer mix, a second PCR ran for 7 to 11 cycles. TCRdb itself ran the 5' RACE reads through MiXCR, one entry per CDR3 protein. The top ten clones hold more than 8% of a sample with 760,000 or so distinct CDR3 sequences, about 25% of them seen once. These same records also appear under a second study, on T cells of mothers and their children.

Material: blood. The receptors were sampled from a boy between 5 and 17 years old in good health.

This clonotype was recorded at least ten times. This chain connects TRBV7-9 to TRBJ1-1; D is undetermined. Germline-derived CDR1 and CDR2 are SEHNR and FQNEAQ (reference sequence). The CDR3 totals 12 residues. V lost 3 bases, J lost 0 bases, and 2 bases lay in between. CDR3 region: CASSFVNTEAFF. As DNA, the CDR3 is TGTGCCAGCAGCTTTGTGAACACTGAAGCTTTCTTT.

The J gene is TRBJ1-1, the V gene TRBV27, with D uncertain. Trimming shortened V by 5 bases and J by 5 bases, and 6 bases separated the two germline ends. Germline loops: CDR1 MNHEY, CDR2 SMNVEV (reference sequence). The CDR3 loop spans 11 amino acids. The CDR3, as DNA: TGTGCCAGCAGTGGTGTGACTGAAGCTTTCTTT. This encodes CASSGVTEAFF.

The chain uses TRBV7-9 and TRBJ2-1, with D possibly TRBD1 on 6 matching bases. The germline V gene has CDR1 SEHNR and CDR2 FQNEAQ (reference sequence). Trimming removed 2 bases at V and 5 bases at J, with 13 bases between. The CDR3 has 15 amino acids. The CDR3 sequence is CASSLYGTQNNEQFF. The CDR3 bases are TGTGCCAGCAGCTTATACGGGACACAAAACAATGAGCAGTTCTTC.

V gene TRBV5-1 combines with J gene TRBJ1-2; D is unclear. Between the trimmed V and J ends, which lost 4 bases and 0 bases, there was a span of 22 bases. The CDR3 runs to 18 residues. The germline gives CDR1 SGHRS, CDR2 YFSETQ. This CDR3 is CASSPFSQLKLTNYGYTF. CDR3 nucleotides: TGCGCCAGCAGCCCGTTTTCACAGCTGAAGCTTACTAACTATGGCTACACCTTC.

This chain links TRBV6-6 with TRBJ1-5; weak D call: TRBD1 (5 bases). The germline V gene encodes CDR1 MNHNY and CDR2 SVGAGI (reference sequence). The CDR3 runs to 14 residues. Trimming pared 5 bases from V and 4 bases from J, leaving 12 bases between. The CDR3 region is CASSGGAGNQPQHF. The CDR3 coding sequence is TGTGCCAGCAGTGGTGGGGCAGGTAATCAGCCCCAGCATTTT.

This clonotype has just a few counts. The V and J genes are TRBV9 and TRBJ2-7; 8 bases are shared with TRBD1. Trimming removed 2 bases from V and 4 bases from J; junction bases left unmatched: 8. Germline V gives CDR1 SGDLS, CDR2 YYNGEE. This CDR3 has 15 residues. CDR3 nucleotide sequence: TGTGCCAGCAGCGTCGAAACAGGGGGAATGTACGAGCAGTACTTC. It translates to CASSVETGGMYEQYF.

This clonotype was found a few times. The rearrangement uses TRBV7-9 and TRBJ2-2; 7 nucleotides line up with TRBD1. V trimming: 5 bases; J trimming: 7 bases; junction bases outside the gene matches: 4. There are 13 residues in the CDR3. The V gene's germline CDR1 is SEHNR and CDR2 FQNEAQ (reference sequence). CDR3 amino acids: CASSVQGLGELFF. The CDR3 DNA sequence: TGTGCCAGCAGCGTACAGGGGCTCGGGGAGCTGTTTTTT.

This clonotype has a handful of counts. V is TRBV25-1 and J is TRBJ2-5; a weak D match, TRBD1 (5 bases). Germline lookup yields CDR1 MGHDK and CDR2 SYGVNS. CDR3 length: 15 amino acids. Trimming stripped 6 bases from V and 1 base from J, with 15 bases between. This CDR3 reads CASRHPGHLQETQYF. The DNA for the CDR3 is TGTGCCAGCAGACACCCAGGACATCTCCAAGAGACCCAGTACTTC.

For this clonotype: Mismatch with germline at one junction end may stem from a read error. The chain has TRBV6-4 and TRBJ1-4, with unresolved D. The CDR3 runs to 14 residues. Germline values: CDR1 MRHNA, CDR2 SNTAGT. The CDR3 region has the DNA TGTGCCTGCAGTGACTCGAGTCGTCGTGAAAAACTGTTTTTT. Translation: CACSDSSRREKLFF.

The CDR3 sequence is CASSLRVTYNEQFF. The CDR3 bases are TGTGCCAGCAGTTTACGTGTGACATACAATGAGCAGTTCTTC. V is TRBV28 and J is TRBJ2-1, with no clear D. Per germline, CDR1 MDHEN and CDR2 SYDVKM. This CDR3 is built from 14 residues. V was clipped by 2 bases and J by 4 bases, with 9 bases between them. Full variable domain (remainder filled in from reference TRBV28 and TRBJ2-1): DVKVTQSSRYLVKRTGEKVFLECVQDMDHENMFWYRQDPGLGLRLIYFSYDVKMKEKGDIPEGYSVSREKKERFSLILESASTNQTSMYLCASSLRVTYNEQFFGPGTRLTVL.

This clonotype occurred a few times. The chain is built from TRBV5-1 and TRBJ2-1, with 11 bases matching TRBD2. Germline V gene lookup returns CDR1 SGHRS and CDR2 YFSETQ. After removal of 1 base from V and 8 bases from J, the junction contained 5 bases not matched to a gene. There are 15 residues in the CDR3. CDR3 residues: CASSLIAGGPDEQFF. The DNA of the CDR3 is TGCGCCAGCAGCTTGATAGCGGGAGGGCCGGATGAGCAGTTCTTC.

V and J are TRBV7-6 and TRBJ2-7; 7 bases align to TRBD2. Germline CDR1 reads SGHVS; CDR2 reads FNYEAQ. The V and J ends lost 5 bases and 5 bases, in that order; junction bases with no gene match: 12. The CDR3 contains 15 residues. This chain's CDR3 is CASSLRGGRYDEQYF. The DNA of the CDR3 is TGTGCCAGCAGCCTGCGGGGAGGGCGTTACGACGAGCAGTACTTC.

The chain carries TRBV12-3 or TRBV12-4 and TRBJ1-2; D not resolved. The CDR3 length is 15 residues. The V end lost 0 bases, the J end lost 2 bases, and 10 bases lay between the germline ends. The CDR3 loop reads CASSLALRGNYGYTF. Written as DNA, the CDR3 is TGTGCCAGCAGTTTAGCTCTCCGCGGAAACTATGGCTACACCTTC.

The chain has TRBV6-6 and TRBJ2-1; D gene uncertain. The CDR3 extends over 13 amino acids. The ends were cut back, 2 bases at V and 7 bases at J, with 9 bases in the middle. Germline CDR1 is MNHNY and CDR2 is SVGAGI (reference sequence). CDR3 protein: CASSYTLTNEQFF. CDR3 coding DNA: TGTGCCAGCAGTTACACGCTTACGAATGAGCAGTTCTTC.

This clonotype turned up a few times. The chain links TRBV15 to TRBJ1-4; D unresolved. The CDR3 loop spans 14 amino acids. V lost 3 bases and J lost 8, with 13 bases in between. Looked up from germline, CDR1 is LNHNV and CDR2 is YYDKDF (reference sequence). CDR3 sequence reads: CATSRGSNREKLFF. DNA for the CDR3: TGTGCCACCAGCAGGGGTAGCAACCGGGAAAAACTGTTTTTT.

The CDR3 bases are TGTGCCAGCAGCTTAGGACTAGTCGGTGGGAATGAGCAGTTCTTC. Its translation is CASSLGLVGGNEQFF. The gene calls are TRBV11-2 and TRBJ2-5; D possibly corresponds to TRBD2 (6 bases). The DNA end is a closer match to TRBJ2-1, so the J assignment may be wrong. The CDR3 has 15 amino acids. In germline, CDR1 is SGHAT, CDR2 FQNNGV.

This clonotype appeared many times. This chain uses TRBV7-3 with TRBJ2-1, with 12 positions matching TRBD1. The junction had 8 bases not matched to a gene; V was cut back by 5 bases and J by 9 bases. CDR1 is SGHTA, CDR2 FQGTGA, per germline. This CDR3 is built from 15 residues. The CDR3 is CASSPRGQGASEQFF. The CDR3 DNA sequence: TGTGCCAGCAGCCCGCGGGGACAGGGGGCGAGTGAGCAGTTCTTC.

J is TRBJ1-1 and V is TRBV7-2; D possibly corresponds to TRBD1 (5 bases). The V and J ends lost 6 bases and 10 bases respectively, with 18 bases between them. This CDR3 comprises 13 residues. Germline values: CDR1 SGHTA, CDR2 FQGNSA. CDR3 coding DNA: TGTGCCAGCAGTTTGGACGTGGAGACAGTAGCTTTCTTT. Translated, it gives CASSLDVETVAFF.

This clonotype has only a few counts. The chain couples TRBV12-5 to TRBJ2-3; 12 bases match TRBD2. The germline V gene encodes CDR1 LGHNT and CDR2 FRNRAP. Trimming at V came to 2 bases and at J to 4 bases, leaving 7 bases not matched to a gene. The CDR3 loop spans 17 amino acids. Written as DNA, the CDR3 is TGTGCTAGTGGTTTGATGACTAGCGGGAGTTTCGCAGATACGCAGTATTTT. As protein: CASGLMTSGSFADTQYF.

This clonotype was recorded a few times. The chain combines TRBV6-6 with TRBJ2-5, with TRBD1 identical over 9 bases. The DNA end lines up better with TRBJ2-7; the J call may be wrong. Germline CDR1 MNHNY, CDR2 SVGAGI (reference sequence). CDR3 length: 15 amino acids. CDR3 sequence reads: CASSPAGTGHYEQYF. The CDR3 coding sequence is TGTGCCAGCAGCCCCGCCGGGACAGGGCATTACGAGCAGTACTTC.

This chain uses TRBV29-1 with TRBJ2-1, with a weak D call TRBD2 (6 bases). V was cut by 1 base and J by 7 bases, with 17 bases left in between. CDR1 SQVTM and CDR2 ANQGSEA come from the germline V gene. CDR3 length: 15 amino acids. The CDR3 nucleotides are TGCAGCGTTGAAGGTGAAAAGGGCGGGGTGAATGAGCAGTTCTTC. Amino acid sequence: CSVEGEKGGVNEQFF.

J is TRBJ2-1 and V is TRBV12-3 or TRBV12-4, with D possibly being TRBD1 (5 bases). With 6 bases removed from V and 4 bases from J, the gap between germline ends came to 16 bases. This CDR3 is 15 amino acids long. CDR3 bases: TGTGCCAGCAGCCCGCAGGGATCCGAGTACAATGAGCAGTTCTTC. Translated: CASSPQGSEYNEQFF.

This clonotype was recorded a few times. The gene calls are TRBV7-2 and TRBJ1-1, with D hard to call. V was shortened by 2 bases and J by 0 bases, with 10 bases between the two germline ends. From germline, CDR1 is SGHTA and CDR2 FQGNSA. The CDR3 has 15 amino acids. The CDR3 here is CASSLKSGLNTEAFF. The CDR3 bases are TGTGCCAGCAGCTTAAAGTCAGGCTTGAACACTGAAGCTTTCTTT.

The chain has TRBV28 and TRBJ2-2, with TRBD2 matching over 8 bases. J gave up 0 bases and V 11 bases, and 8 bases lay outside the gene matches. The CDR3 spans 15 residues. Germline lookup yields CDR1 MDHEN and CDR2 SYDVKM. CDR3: CAGSGAGANTGELFF. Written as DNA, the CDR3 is TGTGCCGGCTCGGGAGCGGGAGCGAACACCGGGGAGCTGTTTTTT.

In DNA, the CDR3 is TGCAGTGCTAGAGATTACGGGGCTAGCTACCAAGAGACCCAGTACTTC. Its protein product is CSARDYGASYQETQYF. The chain recombines TRBV20-1 with TRBJ2-5; tentatively, D is TRBD1 or TRBD2 (5 bases each). This CDR3 is built from 16 residues. CDR1 DFQATT and CDR2 SNEGSKA come from the germline V gene (reference sequence). Trimming pared 0 bases from V and 0 bases from J, leaving 14 bases between.

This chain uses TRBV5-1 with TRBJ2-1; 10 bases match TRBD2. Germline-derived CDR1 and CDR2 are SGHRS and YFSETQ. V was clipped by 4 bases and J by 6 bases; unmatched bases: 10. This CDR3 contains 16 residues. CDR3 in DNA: TGCGCCAGCAGCCCCGCTCCTAGCGGGAGCTCCAATGAGCAGTTCTTC. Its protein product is CASSPAPSGSSNEQFF.